The text below deals with one TCR beta chain. The antigen is unknown. Treatment here: some 19 received Ad26.COV2.S at low or high dose, single or two shots; about five received placebo; per-sample allocation not given. Sampling was performed 63 days after the first vaccine or placebo injection. An adult aged 18-55 years in Boston served as the donor. The source of the sample is a study of Ad26.COV2.S vaccination and SARS-CoV-2 variants. Across the whole study: Into the muscle, Ad26.COV2.S was dosed once or twice, 56 days apart.

Clones were read by immunoSEQ multiplex PCR, and TCRdb kept only the in-frame ones, dropping some. The sample includes about 350,000 clones, approximately 86% seen only once; the top ten take around a tenth. The study, taken as a whole, reports: Total responses of T cells may have been underestimated by the analyses of TCR breadth and depth.

CDR1 is SNHLY and CDR2 is FYNNEI in the germline V gene. This CDR3 comprises 14 residues. Trimming took 1 base from V and 2 from J, leaving 6 bases between them. The genes are TRBV2 and TRBJ1-5; D possibly corresponds to TRBD1 (5 bases). This sequence was found in a person aged 18 to 59 who received the Ad26.COV2.S COVID-19 vaccine or a placebo. Source: peripheral blood, taken in a trial of Ad26.COV2.S vaccine versus placebo. Here the CDR3 reads CASSEVRGNQPQHF. DNA of the CDR3: TGTGCCAGCAGTGAAGTCAGGGGCAATCAGCCCCAGCATTTT.